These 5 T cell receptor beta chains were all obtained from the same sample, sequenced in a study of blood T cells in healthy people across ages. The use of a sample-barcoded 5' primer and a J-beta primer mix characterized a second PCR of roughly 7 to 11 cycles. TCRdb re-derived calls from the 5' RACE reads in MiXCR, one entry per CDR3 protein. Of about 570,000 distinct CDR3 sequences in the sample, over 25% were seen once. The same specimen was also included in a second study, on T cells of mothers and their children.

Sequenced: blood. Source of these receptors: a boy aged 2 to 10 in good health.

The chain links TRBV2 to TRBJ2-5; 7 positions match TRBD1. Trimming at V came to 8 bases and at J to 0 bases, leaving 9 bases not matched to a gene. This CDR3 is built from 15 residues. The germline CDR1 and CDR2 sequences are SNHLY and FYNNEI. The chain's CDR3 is CASGDRDWYQETQYF. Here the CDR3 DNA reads TGTGCCAGCGGCGACAGGGATTGGTACCAAGAGACCCAGTACTTC.

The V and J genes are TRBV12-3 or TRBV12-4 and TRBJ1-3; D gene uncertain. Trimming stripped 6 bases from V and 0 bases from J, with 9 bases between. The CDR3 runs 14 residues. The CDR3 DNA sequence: TGTGCCAGCAGATTTAGTGGCTCTGGAAACACCATATATTTT. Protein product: CASRFSGSGNTIYF.

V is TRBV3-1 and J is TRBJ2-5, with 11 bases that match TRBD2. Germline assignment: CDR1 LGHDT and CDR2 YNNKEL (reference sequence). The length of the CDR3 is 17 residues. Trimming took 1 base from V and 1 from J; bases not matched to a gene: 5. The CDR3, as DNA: TGTGCCAGCAGCCAAGTTAGCGGGGGGGCCGTCCAAGAGACCCAGTACTTC. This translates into CASSQVSGGAVQETQYF.

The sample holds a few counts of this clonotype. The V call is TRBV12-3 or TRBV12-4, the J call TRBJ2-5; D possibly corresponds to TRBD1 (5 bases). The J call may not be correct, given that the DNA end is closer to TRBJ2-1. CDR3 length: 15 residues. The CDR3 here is CASSFSFQGGNEQFF. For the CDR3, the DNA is TGTGCCAGCAGTTTCTCGTTTCAGGGCGGAAATGAGCAGTTCTTC.

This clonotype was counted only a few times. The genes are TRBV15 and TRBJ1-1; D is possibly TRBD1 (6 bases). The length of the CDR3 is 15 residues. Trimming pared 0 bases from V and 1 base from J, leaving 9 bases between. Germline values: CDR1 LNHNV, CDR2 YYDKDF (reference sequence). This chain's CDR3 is CATSRDPGANTEAFF. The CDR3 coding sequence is TGTGCCACCAGCAGAGACCCGGGGGCGAACACTGAAGCTTTCTTT.